This T cell receptor beta chain was obtained from a study of neurological immune-mediated disorders. The unsorted libraries had their origin in 2 million PBMCs stored at -80 C. TCRdb called the 5' RACE reads again in MiXCR, with one record for every CDR3 protein. The sample lists 120,000 or so distinct CDR3 sequences; about 3.2% were seen once. The CDR3 has 13 residues. V shed 3 bases and J 8 bases; nucleotides not matched to a gene: 8. CDR1 SQVTM and CDR2 ANQGSEA come from the germline V gene. In its sample, this clonotype was seen many times. Sequenced: PBMCs. The chain has TRBV29-1 and TRBJ1-2; 8 nucleotides line up with TRBD1. The receptor comes from a woman in her thirties with multiple sclerosis. The chain's CDR3 is CSVDPVQGGGYTF. The CDR3 DNA sequence: TGCAGCGTTGATCCAGTACAGGGGGGAGGCTACACCTTC.